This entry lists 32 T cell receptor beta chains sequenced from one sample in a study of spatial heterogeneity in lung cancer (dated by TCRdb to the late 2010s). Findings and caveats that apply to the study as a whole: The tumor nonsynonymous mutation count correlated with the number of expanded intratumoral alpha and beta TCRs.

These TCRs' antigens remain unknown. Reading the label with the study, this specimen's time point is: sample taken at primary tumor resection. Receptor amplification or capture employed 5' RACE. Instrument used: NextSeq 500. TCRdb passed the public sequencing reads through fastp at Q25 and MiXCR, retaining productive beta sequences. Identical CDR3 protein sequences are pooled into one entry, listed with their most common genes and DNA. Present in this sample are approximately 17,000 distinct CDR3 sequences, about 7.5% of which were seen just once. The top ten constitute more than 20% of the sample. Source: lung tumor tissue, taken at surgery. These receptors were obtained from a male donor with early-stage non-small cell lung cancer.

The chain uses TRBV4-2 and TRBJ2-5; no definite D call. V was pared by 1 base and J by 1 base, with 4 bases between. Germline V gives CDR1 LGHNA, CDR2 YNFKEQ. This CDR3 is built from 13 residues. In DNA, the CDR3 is TGTGCCAGCAGCCAAGTCGGCCAAGAGACCCAGTACTTC. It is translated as CASSQVGQETQYF.

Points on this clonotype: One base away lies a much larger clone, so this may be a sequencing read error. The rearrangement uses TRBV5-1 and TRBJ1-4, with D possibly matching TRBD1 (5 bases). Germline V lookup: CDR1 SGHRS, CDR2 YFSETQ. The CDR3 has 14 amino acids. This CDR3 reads CDSSLVGAVEKLFF. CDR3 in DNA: TGCGACAGCAGCTTGGTCGGGGCGGTTGAAAAACTGTTTTTT. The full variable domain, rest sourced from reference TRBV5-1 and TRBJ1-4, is KAGVTQTPRYLIKTRGQQVTLSCSPISGHRSVSWYQQTPGQGLQFLFEYFSETQRNKGNFPGRFSGRQFSNSRSEMNVSTLELGDSALYLCDSSLVGAVEKLFFGSGTQLSVL.

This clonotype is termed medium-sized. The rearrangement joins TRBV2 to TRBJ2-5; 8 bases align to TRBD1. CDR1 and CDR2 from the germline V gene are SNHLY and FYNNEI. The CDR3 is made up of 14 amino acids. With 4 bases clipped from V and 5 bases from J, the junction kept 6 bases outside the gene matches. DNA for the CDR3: TGTGCCAGCAGTGCGACAGGACAGGGTGAGACCCAGTACTTC. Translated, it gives CASSATGQGETQYF.

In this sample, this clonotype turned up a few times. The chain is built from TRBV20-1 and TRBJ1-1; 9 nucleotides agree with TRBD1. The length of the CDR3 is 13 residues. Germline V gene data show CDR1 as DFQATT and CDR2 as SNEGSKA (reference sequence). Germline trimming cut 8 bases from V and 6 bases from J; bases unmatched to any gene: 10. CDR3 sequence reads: CSTTGTGFAEAFF. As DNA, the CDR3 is TGCAGTACCACCGGGACAGGGTTCGCTGAAGCTTTCTTT.

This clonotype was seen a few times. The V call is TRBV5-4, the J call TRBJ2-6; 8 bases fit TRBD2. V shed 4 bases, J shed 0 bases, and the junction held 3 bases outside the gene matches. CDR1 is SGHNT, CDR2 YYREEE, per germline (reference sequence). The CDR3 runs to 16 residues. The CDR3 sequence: CASSAGGNSGANVLTF. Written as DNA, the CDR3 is TGTGCCAGCAGCGCGGGGGGTAACTCTGGGGCCAACGTCCTGACTTTC.

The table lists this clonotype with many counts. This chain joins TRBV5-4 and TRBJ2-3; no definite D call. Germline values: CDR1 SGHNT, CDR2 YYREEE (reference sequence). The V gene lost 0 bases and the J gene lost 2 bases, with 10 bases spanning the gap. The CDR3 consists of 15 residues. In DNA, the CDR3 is TGTGCCAGCAGCTTGGCCTACGGATACACAGATACGCAGTATTTT. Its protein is CASSLAYGYTDTQYF.

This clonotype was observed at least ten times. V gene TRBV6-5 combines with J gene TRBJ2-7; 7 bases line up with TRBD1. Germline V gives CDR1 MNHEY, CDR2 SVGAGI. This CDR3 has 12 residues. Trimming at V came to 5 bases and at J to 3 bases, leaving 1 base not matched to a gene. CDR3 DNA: TGTGCCAGCAGTCGACAGGGCTACGAGCAGTACTTC. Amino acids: CASSRQGYEQYF.

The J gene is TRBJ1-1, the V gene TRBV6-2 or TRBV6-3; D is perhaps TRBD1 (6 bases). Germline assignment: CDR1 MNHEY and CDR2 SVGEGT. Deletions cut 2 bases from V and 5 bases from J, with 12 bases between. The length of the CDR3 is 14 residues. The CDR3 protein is CASSYKAGATEAFF. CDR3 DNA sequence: TGTGCCAGCAGTTACAAGGCGGGGGCTACTGAAGCTTTCTTT.

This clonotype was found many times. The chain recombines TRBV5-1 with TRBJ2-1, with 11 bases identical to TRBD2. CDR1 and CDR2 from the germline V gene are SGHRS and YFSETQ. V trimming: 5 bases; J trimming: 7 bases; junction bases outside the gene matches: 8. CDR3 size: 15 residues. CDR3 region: CASRSLAGEGNEQFF. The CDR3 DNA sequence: TGCGCCAGCAGATCACTAGCGGGGGAGGGGAATGAGCAGTTCTTC.

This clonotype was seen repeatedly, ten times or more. The CDR3 here is CASSGRVENYGYTF. In DNA, the CDR3 is TGCGCCAGCAGTGGACGGGTCGAAAACTATGGCTACACCTTC. The rearrangement joins TRBV23-1 to TRBJ1-2; no definite D call. TRBV23-1 is identified as an open reading frame with a role that is uncertain. V lost 5 bases and J lost 2, with 12 bases in between. The CDR3 has 14 residues.

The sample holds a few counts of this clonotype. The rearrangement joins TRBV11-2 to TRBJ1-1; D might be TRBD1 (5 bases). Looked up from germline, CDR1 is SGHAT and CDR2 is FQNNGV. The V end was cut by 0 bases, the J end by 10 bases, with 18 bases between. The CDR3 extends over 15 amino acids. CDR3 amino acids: CASSLDPGGVSRAFF. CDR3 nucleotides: TGTGCCAGCAGCTTAGATCCAGGAGGGGTGAGTCGAGCTTTCTTT.

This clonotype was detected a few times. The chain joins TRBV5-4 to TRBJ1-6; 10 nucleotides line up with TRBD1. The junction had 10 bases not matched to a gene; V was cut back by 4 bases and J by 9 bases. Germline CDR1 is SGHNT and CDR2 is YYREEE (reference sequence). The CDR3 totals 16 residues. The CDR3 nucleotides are TGTGCCAGCAGCCCGACAGGGGGCTCAGATTTTTCACCCCTCCACTTT. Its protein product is CASSPTGGSDFSPLHF. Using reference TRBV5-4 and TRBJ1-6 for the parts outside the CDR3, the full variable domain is ETGVTQSPTHLIKTRGQQVTLRCSSQSGHNTVSWYQQALGQGPQFIFQYYREEENGRGNFPPRFSGLQFPNYSSELNVNALELDDSALYLCASSPTGGSDFSPLHFGNGTRLTVT.

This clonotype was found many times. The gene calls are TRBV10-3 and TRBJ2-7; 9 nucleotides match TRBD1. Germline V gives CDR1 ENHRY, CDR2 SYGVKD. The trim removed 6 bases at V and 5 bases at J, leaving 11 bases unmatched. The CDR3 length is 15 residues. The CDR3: CAIRGQGLPPHEQYF. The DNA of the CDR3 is TGTGCCATCAGGGGACAGGGACTTCCCCCCCACGAGCAGTACTTC.

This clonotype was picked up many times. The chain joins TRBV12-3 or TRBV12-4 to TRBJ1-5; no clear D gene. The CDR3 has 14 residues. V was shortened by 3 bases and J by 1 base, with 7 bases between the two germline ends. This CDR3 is CASSFGYSNQPQHF. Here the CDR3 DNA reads TGTGCCAGCAGTTTCGGCTACAGCAATCAGCCCCAGCATTTT.

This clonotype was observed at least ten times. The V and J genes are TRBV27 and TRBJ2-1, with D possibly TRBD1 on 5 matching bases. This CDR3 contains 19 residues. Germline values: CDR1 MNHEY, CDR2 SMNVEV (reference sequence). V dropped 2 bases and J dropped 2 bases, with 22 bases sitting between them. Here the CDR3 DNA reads TGTGCCAGCAGTTTAATACCCCTCATGGTCGGCAGGGCCTACAATGAGCAGTTCTTC. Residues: CASSLIPLMVGRAYNEQFF.

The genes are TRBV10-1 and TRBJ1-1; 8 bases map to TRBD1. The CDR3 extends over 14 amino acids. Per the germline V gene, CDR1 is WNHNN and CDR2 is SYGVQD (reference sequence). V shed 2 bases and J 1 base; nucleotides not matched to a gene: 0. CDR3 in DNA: TGCGCCAGCAGTGAGACAGGGGGGAACACTGAAGCTTTCTTT. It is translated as CASSETGGNTEAFF.

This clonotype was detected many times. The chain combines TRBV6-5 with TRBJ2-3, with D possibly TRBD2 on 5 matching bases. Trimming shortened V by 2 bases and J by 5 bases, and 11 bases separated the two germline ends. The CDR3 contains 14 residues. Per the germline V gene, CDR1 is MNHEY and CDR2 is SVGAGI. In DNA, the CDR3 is TGTGCCAGCAGTTACAAAAGGGCGGGAGATACGCAGTATTTT. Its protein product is CASSYKRAGDTQYF.

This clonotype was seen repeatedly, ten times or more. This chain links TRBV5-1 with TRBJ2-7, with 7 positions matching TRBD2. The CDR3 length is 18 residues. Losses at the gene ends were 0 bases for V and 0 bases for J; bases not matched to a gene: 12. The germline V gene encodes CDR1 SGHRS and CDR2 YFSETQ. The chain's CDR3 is CASSLGGGNAESSYEQYF. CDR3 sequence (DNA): TGCGCCAGCAGCTTGGGGGGGGGTAACGCAGAGAGCTCCTACGAGCAGTACTTC.

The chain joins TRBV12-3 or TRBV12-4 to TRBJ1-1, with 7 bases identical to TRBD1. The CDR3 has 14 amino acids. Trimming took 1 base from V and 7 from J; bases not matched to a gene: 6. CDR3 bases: TGTGCCAGCAGTTTAGGCAGGGGGATATTTGAAGCTTTCTTT. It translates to CASSLGRGIFEAFF.

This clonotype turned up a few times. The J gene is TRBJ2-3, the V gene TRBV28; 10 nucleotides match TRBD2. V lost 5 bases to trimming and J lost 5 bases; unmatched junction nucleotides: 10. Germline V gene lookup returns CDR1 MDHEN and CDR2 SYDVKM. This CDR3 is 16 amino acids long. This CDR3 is CASSPPKRGGKDTQYF. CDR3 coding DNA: TGTGCCAGCAGTCCCCCGAAGCGGGGGGGCAAAGATACGCAGTATTTT.

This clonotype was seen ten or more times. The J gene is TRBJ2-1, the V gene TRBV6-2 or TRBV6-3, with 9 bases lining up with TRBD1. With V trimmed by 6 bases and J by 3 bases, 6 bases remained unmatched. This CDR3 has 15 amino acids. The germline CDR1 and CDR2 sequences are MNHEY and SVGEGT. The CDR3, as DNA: TGTGCCAGCAGGGGTCCGGACAGGGGCTACAATGAGCAGTTCTTC. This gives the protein CASRGPDRGYNEQFF.

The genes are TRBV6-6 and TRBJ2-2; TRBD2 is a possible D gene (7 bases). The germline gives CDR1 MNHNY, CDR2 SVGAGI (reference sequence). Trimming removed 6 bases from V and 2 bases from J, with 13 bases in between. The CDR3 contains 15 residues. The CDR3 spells CASRGGQVNTGELFF. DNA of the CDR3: TGTGCCAGCAGGGGGGGGCAGGTAAACACCGGGGAGCTGTTTTTT.

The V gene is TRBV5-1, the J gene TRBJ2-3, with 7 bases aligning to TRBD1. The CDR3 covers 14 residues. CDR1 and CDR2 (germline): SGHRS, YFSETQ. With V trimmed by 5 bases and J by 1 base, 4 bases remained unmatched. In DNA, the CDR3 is TGCGCCAGCAGACCAGGACAGGGCACAGATACGCAGTATTTT. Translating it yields CASRPGQGTDTQYF.

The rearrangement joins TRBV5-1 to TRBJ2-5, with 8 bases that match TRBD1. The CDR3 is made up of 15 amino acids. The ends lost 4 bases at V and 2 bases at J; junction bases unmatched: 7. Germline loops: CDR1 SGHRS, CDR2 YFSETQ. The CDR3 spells CASSGQGNLQETQYF. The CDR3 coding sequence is TGCGCCAGCAGCGGACAGGGTAATCTTCAAGAGACCCAGTACTTC.

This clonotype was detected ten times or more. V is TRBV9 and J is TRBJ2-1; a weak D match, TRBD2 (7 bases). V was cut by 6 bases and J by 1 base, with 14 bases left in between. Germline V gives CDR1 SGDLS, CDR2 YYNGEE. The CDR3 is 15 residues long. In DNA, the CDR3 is TGTGCCAGCACCAAGGGGGGGGATTCCTACAATGAGCAGTTCTTC. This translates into CASTKGGDSYNEQFF.

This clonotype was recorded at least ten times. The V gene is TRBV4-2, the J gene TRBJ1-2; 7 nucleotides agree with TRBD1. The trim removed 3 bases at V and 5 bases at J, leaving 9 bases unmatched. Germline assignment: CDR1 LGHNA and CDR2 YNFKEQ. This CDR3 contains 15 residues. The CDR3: CASSQDATGKYGYTF. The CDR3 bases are TGTGCCAGCAGCCAGGATGCGACAGGGAAATATGGCTACACCTTC.

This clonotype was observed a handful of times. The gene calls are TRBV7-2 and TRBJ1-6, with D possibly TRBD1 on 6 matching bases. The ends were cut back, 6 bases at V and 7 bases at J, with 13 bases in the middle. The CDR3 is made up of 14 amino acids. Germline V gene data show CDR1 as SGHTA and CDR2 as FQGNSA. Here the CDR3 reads CASRESRGNSPLHF. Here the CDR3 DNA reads TGTGCCAGCAGGGAGAGCAGGGGCAATTCACCCCTCCACTTT.

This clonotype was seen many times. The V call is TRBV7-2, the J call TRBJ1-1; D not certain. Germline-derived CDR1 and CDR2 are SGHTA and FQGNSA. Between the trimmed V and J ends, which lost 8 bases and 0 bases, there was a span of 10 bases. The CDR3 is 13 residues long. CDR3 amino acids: CASQRRVNTEAFF. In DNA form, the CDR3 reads TGTGCCAGCCAAAGGCGGGTGAACACTGAAGCTTTCTTT. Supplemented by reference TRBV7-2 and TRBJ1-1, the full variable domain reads GAGVSQSPSNKVTEKGKDVELRCDPISGHTALYWYRQSLGQGLEFLIYFQGNSAPDKSGLPSDRFSAERTGGSVSTLTIQRTQQEDSAVYLCASQRRVNTEAFFGQGTRLTVV.

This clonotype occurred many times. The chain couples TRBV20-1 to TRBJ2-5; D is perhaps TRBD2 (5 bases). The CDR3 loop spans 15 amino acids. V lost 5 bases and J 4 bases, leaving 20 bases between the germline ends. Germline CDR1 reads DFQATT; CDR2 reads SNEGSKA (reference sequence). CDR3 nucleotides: TGCAGTGCTCTAATCACTAGTAAGGGCCCAGAGACCCAGTACTTC. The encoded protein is CSALITSKGPETQYF.

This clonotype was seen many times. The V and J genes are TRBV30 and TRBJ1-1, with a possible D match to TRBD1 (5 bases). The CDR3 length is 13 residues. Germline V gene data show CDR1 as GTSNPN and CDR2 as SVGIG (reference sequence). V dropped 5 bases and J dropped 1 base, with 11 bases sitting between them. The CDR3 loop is CAWALTGNTEAFF. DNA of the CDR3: TGTGCCTGGGCCCTCACAGGGAACACTGAAGCTTTCTTT. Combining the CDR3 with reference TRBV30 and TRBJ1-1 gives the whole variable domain SQTIHQWPATLVQPVGSPLSLECTVEGTSNPNLYWYRQAAGRGLQLLFYSVGIGQISSEVPQNLSASRPQDRQFILSSKKLLLSDSGFYLCAWALTGNTEAFFGQGTRLTVV.

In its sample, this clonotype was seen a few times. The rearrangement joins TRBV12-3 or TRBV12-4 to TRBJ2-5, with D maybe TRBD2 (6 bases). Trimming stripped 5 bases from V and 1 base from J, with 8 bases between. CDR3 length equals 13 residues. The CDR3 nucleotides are TGTGCCAGCAGTCGGGACTTCCAAGAGACCCAGTACTTC. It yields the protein CASSRDFQETQYF.

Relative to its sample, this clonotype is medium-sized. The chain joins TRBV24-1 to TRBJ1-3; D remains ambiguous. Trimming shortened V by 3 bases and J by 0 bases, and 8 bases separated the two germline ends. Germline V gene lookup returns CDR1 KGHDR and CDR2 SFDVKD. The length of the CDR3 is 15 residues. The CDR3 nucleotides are TGTGCCACCAGTGATGCGGGTCTCTCTGGAAACACCATATATTTT. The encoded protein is CATSDAGLSGNTIYF.